A selection of T cell receptor beta chains follows, all from one sample in a study of blood T cell repertoires in COVID-19. Data came from immunoSEQ multiplex PCR; TCRdb stores just in-frame clones and leaves some out. The sample carries roughly 150,000 clones, 85% recorded once. The specimen sequenced was peripheral blood. Receptors were obtained from a woman of 80 years or more with COVID-19, enrolled during active disease. The CDR3 runs from the conserved cysteine through the conserved F or W. A D gene is named only where the DNA matches it firmly. Some rows mark clone size as missing; the rest say once, few, many or name a class of expanded clone.

J: TRBJ1-2
size: -
V: TRBV28
D: TRBD1
CDR3: CASSPTGTGRRNYGYTF
DNA: TGTGCCAGCAGTCCAACTGGGACAGGGAGACGGAACTATGGCTACACCTTC

J: TRBJ2-1
size: -
V: TRBV20-1
D: TRBD2
CDR3: CSASVGTSGSAEQFF
DNA: TGCAGTGCTAGTGTGGGGACTAGCGGGAGCGCTGAGCAGTTCTTC

J: TRBJ1-2
size: -
V: TRBV6-4
D: -
CDR3: CATFGQFTF
DNA: TGTGCCACCTTCGGACAGTTTACCTTC

J: TRBJ1-1
size: -
V: TRBV28
D: TRBD1
CDR3: CASSLPPGTGNTEAFF
DNA: TGTGCCAGCAGTTTGCCTCCCGGGACAGGTAACACTGAAGCTTTCTTT

J: TRBJ1-2
size: -
V: TRBV3-1/TRBV3-2
D: -
CDR3: CASSRGRNGYTF
DNA: TGTGCCAGCAGTCGAGGGAGAAATGGCTACACCTTC

J: TRBJ2-4
size: -
V: TRBV4-1
D: TRBD2
CDR3: CASSQDSGGRRDF
DNA: TGCGCCAGCAGCCAAGACTCGGGCGGGAGGCGGGACTTC

J: TRBJ2-1
size: -
V: TRBV5-1
D: TRBD1
CDR3: CASSSLTGPYNEQFF
DNA: TGCGCCAGCAGCTCGTTGACAGGGCCATACAATGAGCAGTTCTTC

J: TRBJ1-4
size: -
V: TRBV6-5
D: TRBD1
CDR3: CATRPGQRNEKLFF
DNA: TGTGCCACCAGACCGGGACAGAGGAATGAAAAACTGTTTTTT

J: TRBJ1-6
size: -
V: TRBV28
D: TRBD1
CDR3: CASSSPGQTLHF
DNA: TGTGCCAGCAGTTCCCCGGGACAGACCCTCCACTTT

J: TRBJ1-2
size: -
V: TRBV4-1
D: -
CDR3: CASSHPDGGTQAGPHTF
DNA: TGCGCCAGCAGCCATCCCGACGGGGGAACACAAGCGGGCCCCCACACCTTC

J: TRBJ2-7
size: once
V: TRBV6-5
D: TRBD1
CDR3: CASSSRTGKNEQYF
DNA: TGTGCCAGCAGTTCCCGGACAGGGAAGAACGAGCAGTACTTC

J: TRBJ1-1
size: -
V: TRBV18
D: -
CDR3: CASSYGGNTEAFF
DNA: TGTGCCAGCTCGTACGGGGGGAACACTGAAGCTTTCTTT

J: TRBJ1-5
size: few
V: TRBV29-1
D: -
CDR3: CSVGSGDQPQHF
DNA: TGCAGCGTTGGGTCGGGGGATCAGCCCCAGCATTTT

J: TRBJ1-6
size: -
V: TRBV6-5
D: -
CDR3: CASSHQGNSPLHF
DNA: TGTGCCAGCAGCCATCAGGGCAATTCACCCCTCCACTTT

J: TRBJ1-4
size: -
V: TRBV4-1
D: TRBD1
CDR3: CASSTVVRTGTGGWELFF
DNA: TGCGCCAGCAGCACAGTAGTCCGAACCGGGACAGGGGGCTGGGAATTGTTTTTT

J: TRBJ2-1
size: -
V: TRBV5-1
D: -
CDR3: CASRQAPGPGGHEQFF
DNA: TGCGCCAGCCGACAGGCCCCGGGACCGGGTGGGCATGAGCAGTTCTTC

J: TRBJ2-3
size: -
V: TRBV5-1
D: TRBD2
CDR3: CASSLAASGASTDTQYF
DNA: TGCGCCAGCAGCTTGGCGGCTAGCGGGGCTAGCACAGATACGCAGTATTTT

J: TRBJ1-2
size: -
V: TRBV6-5
D: -
CDR3: CASSPGEMQGYTF
DNA: TGTGCCAGCAGCCCGGGAGAAATGCAAGGCTACACCTTC

J: TRBJ1-1
size: -
V: TRBV6-7
D: -
CDR3: CASSYGVGIEAFF
DNA: TGTGCCAGCAGTTATGGGGTCGGGATTGAAGCTTTCTTT

J: TRBJ2-1
size: -
V: TRBV7-6
D: -
CDR3: CASSLTRGNEQFF
DNA: TGTGCCAGCAGCTTAACTCGCGGCAATGAGCAGTTCTTC

J: TRBJ1-1
size: -
V: TRBV5-1
D: -
CDR3: CASSSLGDMGVSTEAFF
DNA: TGCGCCAGCAGCAGCTTGGGGGACATGGGGGTGAGCACTGAAGCTTTCTTT

J: TRBJ1-5
size: -
V: TRBV7-8
D: -
CDR3: CASSPGGGFGQPQHF
DNA: TGTGCCAGCAGCCCCGGGGGGGGGTTCGGTCAGCCCCAGCATTTT

J: TRBJ2-1
size: -
V: TRBV19
D: TRBD2
CDR3: CASSGGGLDYNEQFF
DNA: TGTGCCAGTAGTGGAGGTGGACTAGATTACAATGAGCAGTTCTTC

J: TRBJ2-4
size: few
V: TRBV4-1
D: -
CDR3: CASSQGRAGLAKNIQYF
DNA: TGCGCCAGCAGCCAGGGGAGAGCAGGACTAGCCAAAAACATTCAGTACTTC

J: TRBJ2-3
size: -
V: TRBV7-2
D: TRBD2
CDR3: CASSPGGAARHTQYF
DNA: TGTGCCAGCAGCCCGGGGGGGGCTGCACGCCATACGCAGTATTTT

J: TRBJ2-2
size: -
V: TRBV9
D: TRBD2
CDR3: CASSVGGGLTGELFF
DNA: TGTGCCAGCAGCGTCGGCGGGGGGCTCACCGGGGAGCTGTTTTTT

J: TRBJ2-3
size: -
V: TRBV5-8
D: -
CDR3: CASSFRPSTDTQYF
DNA: TGTGCCAGCAGCTTCAGGCCTAGCACAGATACGCAGTATTTT

J: TRBJ1-1
size: few
V: TRBV28
D: TRBD1
CDR3: CASRGTGTTEAFF
DNA: TGTGCCAGCAGAGGGACAGGGACGACTGAAGCTTTCTTT

J: TRBJ1-2
size: -
V: TRBV5-1
D: -
CDR3: CASSLDSYGYTF
DNA: TGCGCCAGCAGCTTGGACAGCTATGGCTACACCTTC

J: TRBJ2-7
size: once
V: TRBV5-1
D: -
CDR3: CASSLVGGQGRTEQYF
DNA: TGCGCCAGCAGCTTGGTGGGGGGGCAGGGGCGTACCGAGCAGTACTTC

J: TRBJ1-4
size: few
V: TRBV2
D: TRBD1
CDR3: CASTPDRGYNEKLFF
DNA: TGTGCCAGCACTCCAGACAGGGGCTACAATGAAAAACTGTTTTTT

J: TRBJ1-5
size: -
V: TRBV2
D: TRBD1
CDR3: CASNRDREQPQHF
DNA: TGTGCCAGCAACAGGGACAGGGAGCAGCCCCAGCATTTT

J: TRBJ2-5
size: -
V: TRBV5-1
D: -
CDR3: CASSLGSGRVGETQYF
DNA: TGCGCCAGCAGCTTGGGTTCTGGCAGGGTAGGAGAGACCCAGTACTTC

J: TRBJ2-5
size: -
V: TRBV5-4
D: -
CDR3: CASSYLGGGETQYF
DNA: TGTGCCAGCAGCTATCTAGGGGGGGGAGAGACCCAGTACTTC

J: TRBJ2-7
size: -
V: TRBV12-3/TRBV12-4
D: -
CDR3: CASSFPKGEQYF
DNA: TGTGCCAGCAGTTTCCCTAAGGGGGAGCAGTACTTC

J: TRBJ2-4
size: once
V: TRBV2
D: TRBD2
CDR3: CASSGGGKGGNIQYF
DNA: TGTGCCAGCAGTGGTGGGGGGAAGGGAGGGAACATTCAGTACTTC

J: TRBJ2-7
size: -
V: TRBV2
D: -
CDR3: CASSEPGEQYF
DNA: TGTGCCAGCAGTGAACCAGGGGAGCAGTACTTC

J: TRBJ1-1
size: -
V: TRBV9
D: TRBD1
CDR3: CASTEGQGVSTEAFF
DNA: TGTGCCAGCACCGAGGGACAGGGTGTGAGCACTGAAGCTTTCTTT

J: TRBJ2-7
size: -
V: TRBV5-1
D: TRBD2
CDR3: CASSPDSGGPYEQYF
DNA: TGCGCCAGCAGCCCGGATAGCGGGGGGCCCTACGAGCAGTACTTC

J: TRBJ2-5
size: -
V: TRBV7-8
D: TRBD2
CDR3: CASSKRGQETQYF
DNA: TGTGCCAGCAGCAAGCGGGGGCAAGAGACCCAGTACTTC

J: TRBJ1-3
size: -
V: TRBV7-2
D: -
CDR3: CASSLVTGFSGNTIYF
DNA: TGTGCCAGCAGCTTAGTTACAGGTTTTTCTGGAAACACCATATATTTT

J: TRBJ2-7
size: -
V: TRBV15
D: TRBD1
CDR3: CATSRVRGTGGDEQYF
DNA: TGTGCCACCAGCAGAGTTCGAGGGACAGGGGGCGACGAGCAGTACTTC

J: TRBJ2-3
size: -
V: TRBV3-1/TRBV3-2
D: TRBD2
CDR3: CASSSRGADTQYF
DNA: TGTGCCAGCAGCTCCCGGGGGGCAGATACGCAGTATTTT

J: TRBJ2-1
size: -
V: TRBV9
D: TRBD2
CDR3: CASSVGASGGGTYNEQFF
DNA: TGTGCCAGCAGCGTAGGGGCTAGCGGGGGAGGTACCTACAATGAGCAGTTCTTC

J: TRBJ1-6
size: -
V: TRBV5-1
D: -
CDR3: CASSLDQVVGSPLHF
DNA: TGCGCCAGCAGCTTGGACCAGGTGGTCGGTTCACCCCTCCACTTT

J: TRBJ1-1
size: -
V: TRBV13
D: -
CDR3: CASSFPEGGERTEAFF
DNA: TGTGCCAGCAGCTTCCCCGAGGGAGGGGAGAGGACTGAAGCTTTCTTT

J: TRBJ2-3
size: -
V: TRBV6-4
D: -
CDR3: CASSTTGGTDTQYF
DNA: TGTGCCAGCAGTACTACCGGGGGCACAGATACGCAGTATTTT